This passage covers 7 T cell receptor beta chains from one sample sequenced in a study of blood T cell repertoires in COVID-19. Libraries were prepared by immunoSEQ multiplex PCR; TCRdb keeps only in-frame clonotypes and omits some of them. The profile shows 200,000 to 250,000 clones, about nine tenths of them singletons. Sequencing was performed on PBMCs or T cells enriched from blood (not recorded which). The receptor source for this set is a woman between 35 and 50 years old with acute COVID-19.

DNA for the CDR3: TGTGCCAGCAGCTTAGCAGCGGGCTACGAGCAGTACTTC. Protein: CASSLAAGYEQYF. This chain links TRBV11-2 with TRBJ2-7; TRBD2 is a possible D gene (6 bases). The CDR3 consists of 13 residues. Germline lookup yields CDR1 SGHAT and CDR2 FQNNGV. Trimming took off 1 base at V and 3 bases at J, with 7 bases between the two ends.

V and J are TRBV18 and TRBJ1-2; D unresolved. CDR1 is KGHSH and CDR2 is LQKENI in the germline V gene. The germline V and J ends were trimmed by 3 bases and 0 bases, with 11 bases remaining between them. This CDR3 spans 15 amino acids. CDR3 amino acids: CASSPRAETNYGYTF. The CDR3 DNA reads TGTGCCAGCTCACCGCGGGCAGAGACTAACTATGGCTACACCTTC. The entire variable domain, with the rest obtained from reference TRBV18 and TRBJ1-2, is as follows: NAGVMQNPRHLVRRRGQEARLRCSPMKGHSHVYWYRQLPEEGLKFMVYLQKENIIDESGMPKERFSAEFPKEGPSILRIQQVVRGDSAAYFCASSPRAETNYGYTFGSGTRLTVV.

The CDR3 DNA sequence: TGTGCCAGCAGCCCTGGCGGAGCAAACACCGGGGAGCTGTTTTTT. Its protein is CASSPGGANTGELFF. This sequence joins TRBV14 and TRBJ2-2, with D unresolved. The CDR3 is 15 residues long. In germline, CDR1 is SGHDN, CDR2 FVKESK. The germline V and J ends were trimmed by 4 bases and 2 bases, with 11 bases remaining between them.

The chain joins TRBV30 to TRBJ2-7; TRBD1 aligns across 8 bases. CDR3 size: 13 residues. CDR1 is GTSNPN and CDR2 is SVGIG in the germline V gene (reference sequence). V was clipped by 0 bases and J by 4 bases; unmatched bases: 2. As DNA, the CDR3 is TGTGCCTGGAGTGTCGGGACAGGTTACGAGCAGTACGTC. This encodes CAWSVGTGYEQYV.

V and J are TRBV10-3 and TRBJ1-5, with D tentatively TRBD1 (6 bases). The CDR3 extends over 15 amino acids. Germline assignment: CDR1 ENHRY and CDR2 SYGVKD. Trimming left V 4 bases short and J 1 base short, with 11 bases between. The CDR3 DNA reads as TGTGCCATCAGTGGGGGGCAGGGGAGCAATCAGCCCCAGCATTTT. Translation: CAISGGQGSNQPQHF.

The chain joins TRBV7-8 to TRBJ1-1, with a weak D call TRBD1 (6 bases). The CDR3 runs 15 residues. CDR1 is SGHVS and CDR2 is FQNEAQ in the germline V gene. Trimming stripped 3 bases from V and 4 bases from J, with 15 bases between. The chain's CDR3 is CASSFRLGGGTEAFF. The CDR3 region has the DNA TGTGCCAGCAGCTTTCGCTTGGGAGGGGGCACTGAAGCTTTCTTT.

This sequence joins TRBV3-1 (or the pseudogene TRBV3-2) and TRBJ1-5; D perhaps matches TRBD1 (6 bases). The germline V gene encodes CDR1 LGHDT and CDR2 YNNKEL (reference sequence). Trimming pared 3 bases from V and 4 bases from J, leaving 7 bases between. CDR3 length equals 13 residues. The CDR3 is CASSQGTNQPQHF. In DNA, the CDR3 is TGTGCCAGCAGCCAGGGGACAAATCAGCCCCAGCATTTT.